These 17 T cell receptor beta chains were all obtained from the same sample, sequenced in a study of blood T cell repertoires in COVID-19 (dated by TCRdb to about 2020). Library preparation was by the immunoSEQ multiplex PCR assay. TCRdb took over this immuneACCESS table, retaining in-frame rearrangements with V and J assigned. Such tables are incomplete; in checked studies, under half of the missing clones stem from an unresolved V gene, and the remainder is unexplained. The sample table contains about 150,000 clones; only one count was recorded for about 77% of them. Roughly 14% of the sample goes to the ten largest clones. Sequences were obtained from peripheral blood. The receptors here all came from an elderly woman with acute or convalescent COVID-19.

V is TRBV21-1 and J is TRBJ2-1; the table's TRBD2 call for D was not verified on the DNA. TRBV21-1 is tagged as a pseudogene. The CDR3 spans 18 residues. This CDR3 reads CASSSCRLAGGNYNEQFF. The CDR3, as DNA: TGTGCCAGCAGCTCCTGTAGACTAGCGGGAGGGAACTACAATGAGCAGTTCTTC.

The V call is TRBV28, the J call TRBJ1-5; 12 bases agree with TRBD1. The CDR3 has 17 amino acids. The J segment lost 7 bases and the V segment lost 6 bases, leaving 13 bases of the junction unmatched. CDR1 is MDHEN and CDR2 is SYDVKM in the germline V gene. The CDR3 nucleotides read TGTGCCAGCAGCCCCGGGACAGGGGGCGCGGTGAACCAGCCCCAGCATTTT. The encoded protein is CASSPGTGGAVNQPQHF.

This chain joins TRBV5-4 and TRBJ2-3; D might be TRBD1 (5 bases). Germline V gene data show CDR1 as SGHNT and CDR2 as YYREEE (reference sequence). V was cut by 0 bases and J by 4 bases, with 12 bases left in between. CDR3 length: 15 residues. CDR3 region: CASSLAPGQADTQYF. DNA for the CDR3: TGTGCCAGCAGCTTGGCCCCAGGGCAGGCAGATACGCAGTATTTT.

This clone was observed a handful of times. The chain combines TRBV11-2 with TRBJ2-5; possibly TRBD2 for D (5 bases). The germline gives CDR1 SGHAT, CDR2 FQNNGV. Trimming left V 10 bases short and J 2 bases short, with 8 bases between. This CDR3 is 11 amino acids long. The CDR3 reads CATSRQETQYF. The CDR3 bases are TGTGCCACTAGCAGACAAGAGACCCAGTACTTC. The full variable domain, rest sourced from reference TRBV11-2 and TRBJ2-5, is EAGVAQSPRYKIIEKRQSVAFWCNPISGHATLYWYQQILGQGPKLLIQFQNNGVVDDSQLPKDRFSAERLKGVDSTLKIQPAKLEDSAVYLCATSRQETQYFGPGTRLLVL.

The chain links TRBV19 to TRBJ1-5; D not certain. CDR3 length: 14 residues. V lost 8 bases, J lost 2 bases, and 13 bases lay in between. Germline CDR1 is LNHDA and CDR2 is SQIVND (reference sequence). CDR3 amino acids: CASQVGPRNQPQHF. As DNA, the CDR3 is TGTGCCAGTCAGGTGGGCCCCCGCAATCAGCCCCAGCATTTT.

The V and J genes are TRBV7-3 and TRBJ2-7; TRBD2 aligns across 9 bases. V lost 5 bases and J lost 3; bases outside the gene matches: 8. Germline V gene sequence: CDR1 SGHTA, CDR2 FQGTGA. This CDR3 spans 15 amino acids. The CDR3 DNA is TGTGCCAGCAGCCTGGGTAGCGGGAGAGTCTACGAGCAGTACTTC. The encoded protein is CASSLGSGRVYEQYF.

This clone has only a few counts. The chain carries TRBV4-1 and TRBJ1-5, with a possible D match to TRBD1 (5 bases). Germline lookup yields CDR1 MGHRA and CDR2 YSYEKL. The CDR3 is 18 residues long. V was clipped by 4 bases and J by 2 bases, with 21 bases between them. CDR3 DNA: TGCGCCAGCAGCCGCTTCCCTCAGGGTGAAAGGGGCAATCAGCCCCAGCATTTT. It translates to CASSRFPQGERGNQPQHF.

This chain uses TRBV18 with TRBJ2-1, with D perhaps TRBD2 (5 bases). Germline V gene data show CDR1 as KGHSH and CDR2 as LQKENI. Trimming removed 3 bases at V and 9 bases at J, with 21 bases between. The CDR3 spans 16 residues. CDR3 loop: CASSPETSFYRGEQFF. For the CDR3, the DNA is TGTGCCAGCTCACCGGAGACATCATTTTATCGGGGTGAGCAGTTCTTC.

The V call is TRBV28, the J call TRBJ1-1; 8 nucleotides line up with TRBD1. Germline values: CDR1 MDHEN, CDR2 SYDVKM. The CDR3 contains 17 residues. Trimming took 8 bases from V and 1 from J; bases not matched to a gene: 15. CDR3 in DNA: TGTGCCAGCCAAACTCAGGGGGCGTCGGAAAGGAACACTGAAGCTTTCTTT. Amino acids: CASQTQGASERNTEAFF.

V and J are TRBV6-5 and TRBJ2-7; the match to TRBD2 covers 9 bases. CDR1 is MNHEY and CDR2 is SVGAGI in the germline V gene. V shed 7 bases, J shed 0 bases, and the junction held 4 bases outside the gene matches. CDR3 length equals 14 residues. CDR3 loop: CASIKTSGSYEQYF. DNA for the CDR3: TGTGCCAGCATCAAGACTAGCGGCTCCTACGAGCAGTACTTC.

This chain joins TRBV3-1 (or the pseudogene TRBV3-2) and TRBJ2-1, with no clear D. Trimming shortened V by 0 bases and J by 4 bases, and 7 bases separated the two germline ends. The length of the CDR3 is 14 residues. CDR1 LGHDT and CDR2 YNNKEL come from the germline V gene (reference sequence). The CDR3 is CASSQEVGYNEQFF. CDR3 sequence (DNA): TGTGCCAGCAGCCAAGAGGTCGGGTACAATGAGCAGTTCTTC.

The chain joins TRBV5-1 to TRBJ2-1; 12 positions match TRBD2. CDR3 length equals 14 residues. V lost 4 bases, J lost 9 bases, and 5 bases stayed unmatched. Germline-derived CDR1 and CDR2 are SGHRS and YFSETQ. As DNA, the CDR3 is TGCGCCAGCAGCCCCGGACTAGCGGGAATTGAGCAGTTCTTC. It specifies CASSPGLAGIEQFF.

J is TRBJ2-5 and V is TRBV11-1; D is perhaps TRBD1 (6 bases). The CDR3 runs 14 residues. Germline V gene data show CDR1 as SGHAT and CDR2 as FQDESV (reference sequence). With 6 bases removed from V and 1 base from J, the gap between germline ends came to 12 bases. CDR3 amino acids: CASRHGQSQETQYF. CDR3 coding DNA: TGTGCCAGCAGACACGGACAGAGCCAAGAGACCCAGTACTTC.

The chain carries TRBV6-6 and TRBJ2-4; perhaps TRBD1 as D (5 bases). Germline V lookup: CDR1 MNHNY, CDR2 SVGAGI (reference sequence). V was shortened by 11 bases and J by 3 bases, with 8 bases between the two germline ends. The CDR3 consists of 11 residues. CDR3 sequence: CALGDKNIQYF. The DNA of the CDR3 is TGTGCCCTAGGGGACAAAAACATTCAGTACTTC.

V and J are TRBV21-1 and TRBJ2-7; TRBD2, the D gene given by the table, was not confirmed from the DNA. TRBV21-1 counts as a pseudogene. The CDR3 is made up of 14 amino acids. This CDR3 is CASSRASWDREQYF. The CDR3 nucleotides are TGTGCCAGCAGCAGGGCTAGCTGGGATAGAGAGCAGTACTTC.

The CDR3 region is CASSRRGEAFF. CDR3 bases: TGTGCCAGCAGTCGCAGGGGGGAGGCTTTCTTT. V and J are TRBV12-3 or TRBV12-4 and TRBJ1-1; the match to TRBD1 covers 7 bases. The CDR3 extends over 11 amino acids. V lost 5 bases and J lost 11; bases outside the gene matches: 5.

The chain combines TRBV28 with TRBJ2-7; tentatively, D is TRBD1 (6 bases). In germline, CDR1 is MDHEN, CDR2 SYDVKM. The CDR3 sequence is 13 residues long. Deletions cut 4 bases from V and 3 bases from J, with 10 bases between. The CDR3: CASSSGTIYEQYF. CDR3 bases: TGTGCCAGCAGTTCCGGGACAATCTACGAGCAGTACTTC.